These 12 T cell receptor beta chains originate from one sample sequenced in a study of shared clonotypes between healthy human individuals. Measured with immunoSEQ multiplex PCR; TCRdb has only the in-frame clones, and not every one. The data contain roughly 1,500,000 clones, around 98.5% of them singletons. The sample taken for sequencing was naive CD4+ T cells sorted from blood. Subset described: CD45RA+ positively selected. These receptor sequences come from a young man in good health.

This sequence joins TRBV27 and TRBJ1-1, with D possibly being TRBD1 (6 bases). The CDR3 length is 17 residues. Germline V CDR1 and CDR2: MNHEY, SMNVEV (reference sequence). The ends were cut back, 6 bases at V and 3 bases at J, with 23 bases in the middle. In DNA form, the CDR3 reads TGTGCCAGCAGCCGGCCCCCCACACAGGGTTGGCACACTGAAGCTTTCTTT. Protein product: CASSRPPTQGWHTEAFF.

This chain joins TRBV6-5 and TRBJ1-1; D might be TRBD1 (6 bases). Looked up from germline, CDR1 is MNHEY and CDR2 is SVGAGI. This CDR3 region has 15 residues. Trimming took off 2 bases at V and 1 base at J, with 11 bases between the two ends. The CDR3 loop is CASSYAPTGNTEAFF. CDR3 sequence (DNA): TGTGCCAGCAGTTACGCCCCGACAGGGAACACTGAAGCTTTCTTT.

The CDR3 spells CASSLKREVTRTQYF. The CDR3 DNA reads as TGTGCCAGCAGCTTAAAGCGGGAGGTTACTCGGACCCAGTACTTC. The chain uses TRBV7-2 and TRBJ2-5; 9 nucleotides agree with TRBD2. The CDR3 is 15 amino acids. The J segment lost 7 bases and the V segment lost 2 bases, leaving 8 bases of the junction unmatched. Germline V CDR1 and CDR2: SGHTA, FQGNSA.

CDR3: CASSPRQVLNTEAFF. The CDR3 DNA follows: TGTGCCAGCAGCCCGCGACAGGTTCTCAACACTGAAGCTTTCTTT. V usage is TRBV7-8 and J usage is TRBJ1-1; D perhaps matches TRBD1 (6 bases). The germline CDR1 and CDR2 sequences are SGHVS and FQNEAQ. This CDR3 spans 15 amino acids. Deletions cut 5 bases from V and 2 bases from J, with 15 bases between.

In DNA form, the CDR3 reads TGTGCCAGCAGTTCGCCGGGACTCCGGGATGAAAAACTGTTTTTT. Protein: CASSSPGLRDEKLFF. The chain links TRBV6-6 to TRBJ1-4; D may be TRBD1 (5 bases). CDR3 length: 15 amino acids. V lost 4 bases to trimming and J lost 6 bases, with 15 bases between them. Germline CDR1 is MNHNY and CDR2 is SVGAGI (reference sequence).

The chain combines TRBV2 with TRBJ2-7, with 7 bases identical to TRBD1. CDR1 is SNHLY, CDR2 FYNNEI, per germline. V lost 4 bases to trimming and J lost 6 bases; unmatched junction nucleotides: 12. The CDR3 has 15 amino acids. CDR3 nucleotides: TGTGCCAGCAGTGTAAGTTCGACAGGGCCGCTCGAGCAGTACTTC. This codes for CASSVSSTGPLEQYF.

The CDR3 sequence: CASSLADNTDTQYF. DNA of the CDR3: TGCGCCAGCAGCTTGGCGGACAACACAGATACGCAGTATTTT. The chain couples TRBV5-1 to TRBJ2-3; the D gene is possibly TRBD1 (5 bases). The V gene lost 0 bases and the J gene lost 2 bases, with 7 bases spanning the gap. Germline CDR1 SGHRS, CDR2 YFSETQ. The CDR3 has 14 residues.

CDR3 amino acids: CASSFEGQGTEQFF. The DNA of the CDR3 is TGCGCCAGCAGCTTTGAGGGACAGGGGACTGAGCAGTTCTTC. This chain uses TRBV5-1 with TRBJ2-1; TRBD1 matches 10 bases. The germline V gene encodes CDR1 SGHRS and CDR2 YFSETQ. The CDR3 contains 14 residues. The V gene end was trimmed by 2 bases and the J gene end by 9 bases; junction bases not matched to a gene: 5.

The CDR3 coding sequence is TGTGCCAGCAGTTCGATCAGTTCGGGTGAGCAGTTCTTC. Residues: CASSSISSGEQFF. This chain links TRBV27 with TRBJ2-1; no reliable D call. The V gene lost 4 bases and the J gene lost 9 bases, with 13 bases spanning the gap. CDR3 size: 13 residues. Germline V gives CDR1 MNHEY, CDR2 SMNVEV (reference sequence).

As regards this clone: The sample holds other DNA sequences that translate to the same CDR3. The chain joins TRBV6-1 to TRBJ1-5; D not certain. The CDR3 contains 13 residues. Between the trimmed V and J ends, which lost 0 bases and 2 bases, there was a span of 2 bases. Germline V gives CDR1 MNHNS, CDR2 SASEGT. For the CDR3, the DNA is TGTGCCAGCAGTGAAGCGGGCAATCAGCCCCAGCATTTT. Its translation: CASSEAGNQPQHF.

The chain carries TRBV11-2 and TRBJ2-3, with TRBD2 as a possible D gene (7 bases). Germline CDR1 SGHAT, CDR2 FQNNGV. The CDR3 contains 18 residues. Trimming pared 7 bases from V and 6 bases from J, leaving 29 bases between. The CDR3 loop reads CASTSVRGAKTQMDTQYF. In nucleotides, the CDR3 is TGTGCCAGCACCAGCGTTCGGGGGGCGAAAACCCAGATGGATACGCAGTATTTT.

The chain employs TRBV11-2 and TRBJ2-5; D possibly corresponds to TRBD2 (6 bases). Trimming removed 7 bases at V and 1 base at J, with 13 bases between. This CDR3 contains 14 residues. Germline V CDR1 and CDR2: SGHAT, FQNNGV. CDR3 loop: CASNPRTTQETQYF. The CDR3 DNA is TGTGCCAGCAACCCCCGGACTACCCAAGAGACCCAGTACTTC.